These 20 T cell receptor beta chains share one sample of origin, sequenced in a study of shared clonotypes between healthy human individuals. This table comes from immunoSEQ multiplex PCR, and its TCRdb copy is limited to in-frame clones, with some not included. The sample has about 1.5 million clones, over 95% seen once. The sequencing sample was made of naive CD4+ T cells sorted from blood. The subset: CD45RA+ positively selected. The receptors here all came from a man aged 25 to 45 in good health.

The rearrangement links TRBV9 to TRBJ1-1, with 12 nucleotides matching TRBD1. Germline-derived CDR1 and CDR2 are SGDLS and YYNGEE. V gave up 0 bases and J gave up 9 bases; unmatched junction bases: 3. The length of the CDR3 is 14 residues. CDR3 DNA: TGTGCCAGCAGCGTAGGTCGGGACAGGGGGCAAGCTTTCTTT. Protein: CASSVGRDRGQAFF.

This clone is a singleton in its sample. The chain combines TRBV10-3 with TRBJ1-1, with TRBD1 identical over 7 bases. The CDR3 has 12 amino acids. With V trimmed by 6 bases and J by 8 bases, 6 bases remained unmatched. The V gene's germline CDR1 is ENHRY and CDR2 SYGVKD. The CDR3 nucleotides read TGTGCCATCAGGGCCGACAGGGTAGAAGCTTTCTTT. Residues: CAIRADRVEAFF.

The rearrangement joins TRBV18 to TRBJ2-5, with no clear D. V lost 1 base, J lost 4 bases, and 13 bases lay in between. Germline CDR1 is KGHSH and CDR2 is LQKENI. This CDR3 has 15 residues. The CDR3 DNA sequence: TGTGCCAGCTCACCACGTGACCAGAACCCAGAGACCCAGTACTTC. This encodes CASSPRDQNPETQYF.

In DNA, the CDR3 is TGCGCCAGCAGCCAGAGACACGAAATTGGGTACGAGCAGTACTTC. It yields the protein CASSQRHEIGYEQYF. The V and J genes are TRBV4-3 and TRBJ2-7; D is ambiguous. Germline loops: CDR1 LGHNA, CDR2 YSLEER. CDR3 size: 15 residues. V lost 3 bases and J lost 4, with 16 bases in between.

The V call is TRBV2, the J call TRBJ2-1; tentatively, D is TRBD2 (6 bases). The germline V and J ends were trimmed by 6 bases and 0 bases, with 12 bases remaining between them. CDR3 length: 15 amino acids. Germline values: CDR1 SNHLY, CDR2 FYNNEI. CDR3 residues: CASRRDSSSYNEQFF. The CDR3 nucleotides read TGTGCCAGCAGACGGGACTCCAGCTCCTACAATGAGCAGTTCTTC.

V and J are TRBV28 and TRBJ2-7, with 7 positions matching TRBD2. V was clipped by 6 bases and J by 1 base; unmatched bases: 6. The CDR3 is 14 amino acids. From germline, CDR1 is MDHEN and CDR2 SYDVKM. CDR3 bases: TGTGCCAGCAGCAGTGCGGGAGCGTCCTACGAGCAGTACTTC. This gives the protein CASSSAGASYEQYF. Filled out from reference TRBV28 and TRBJ2-7, the complete variable domain reads DVKVTQSSRYLVKRTGEKVFLECVQDMDHENMFWYRQDPGLGLRLIYFSYDVKMKEKGDIPEGYSVSREKKERFSLILESASTNQTSMYLCASSSAGASYEQYFGPGTRLTVT.

The rearrangement joins TRBV29-1 to TRBJ1-2, with TRBD1 matching over 8 bases. V shed 4 bases, J shed 5 bases, and the junction held 6 bases outside the gene matches. This CDR3 comprises 13 residues. From germline, CDR1 is SQVTM and CDR2 ANQGSEA. The CDR3 reads CSVAQGAIYGYTF. DNA for the CDR3: TGCAGCGTTGCCCAGGGGGCGATTTATGGCTACACCTTC. The full variable domain, with the rest looked up from reference TRBV29-1 and TRBJ1-2, is SAVISQKPSRDICQRGTSLTIQCQVDSQVTMMFWYRQQPGQSLTLIATANQGSEATYESGFVIDKFPISRPNLTFSTLTVSNMSPEDSSIYLCSVAQGAIYGYTFGSGTRLTVV.

This rearrangement joins TRBV5-1 to TRBJ2-7, with 9 bases fitting TRBD1. Germline CDR1 and CDR2: SGHRS and YFSETQ. J was trimmed by 6 bases and V by 6 bases; bases with no gene match: 10. CDR3 length equals 14 residues. Here the CDR3 DNA reads TGCGCCAGCACCCTTGGGACAGGGATCGGCGAGCAGTACTTC. Its protein product is CASTLGTGIGEQYF.

The genes are TRBV7-8 and TRBJ1-1; a possible D gene is TRBD1 (5 bases). The length of the CDR3 is 16 residues. The germline CDR1 and CDR2 sequences are SGHVS and FQNEAQ. Trimming took 1 base from V and 7 from J, leaving 19 bases between them. CDR3 coding DNA: TGTGCCAGCAGCTTAGGGGCAGGGACCGGGGGTAGTGAAGCTTTCTTT. Its translation is CASSLGAGTGGSEAFF.

The sample holds one count of this clone. Other DNA sequences from this sample encode an identical CDR3 as well. The chain employs TRBV5-5 and TRBJ2-6; D is uncertain. V lost 4 bases, J lost 2 bases, and 7 bases lay in between. Germline assignment: CDR1 SGHKS and CDR2 YYEKEE (reference sequence). CDR3 length equals 14 residues. CDR3 DNA sequence: TGTGCCAGCAGCCTGGACCCTGGGGCCAACGTCCTGACTTTC. It specifies CASSLDPGANVLTF. Variable domain in full (rest from reference TRBV5-5 and TRBJ2-6): DAGVTQSPTHLIKTRGQQVTLRCSPISGHKSVSWYQQVLGQGPQFIFQYYEKEERGRGNFPDRFSARQFPNYSSELNVNALLLGDSALYLCASSLDPGANVLTFGAGSRLTVL.

The rearrangement links TRBV5-1 to TRBJ2-1, with D tentatively TRBD1 or TRBD2 (5 bases each). The CDR3 totals 16 residues. V dropped 7 bases and J dropped 5 bases, with 22 bases sitting between them. In germline, CDR1 is SGHRS, CDR2 YFSETQ. CDR3 loop: CASGVLPGTRDNEQFF. The DNA for the CDR3 is TGCGCCAGCGGGGTCTTGCCTGGGACGCGGGACAATGAGCAGTTCTTC.

The rearrangement uses TRBV29-1 and TRBJ2-1; D is perhaps TRBD1 (6 bases). This CDR3 comprises 13 residues. Looked up from germline, CDR1 is SQVTM and CDR2 is ANQGSEA. V lost 3 bases to trimming and J lost 2 bases, with 8 bases between them. The DNA of the CDR3 is TGCAGCGTTGAGAAGGGGGCCTACAATGAGCAGTTCTTC. The encoded protein is CSVEKGAYNEQFF.

The chain is built from TRBV19 and TRBJ1-1, with no clear D. Germline-derived CDR1 and CDR2 are LNHDA and SQIVND (reference sequence). With 2 bases removed from V and 6 bases from J, the gap between germline ends came to 16 bases. This CDR3 spans 15 amino acids. The CDR3 region has the DNA TGTGCCAGTAGTATATTCGGACGGCCGGCGCCTGAAGCTTTCTTT. It yields the protein CASSIFGRPAPEAFF.

This clone was detected only once. The V gene is TRBV28, the J gene TRBJ2-7; 7 bases fit TRBD2. V was clipped by 3 bases and J by 2 bases; unmatched bases: 7. In germline, CDR1 is MDHEN, CDR2 SYDVKM. The CDR3 runs 15 residues. The CDR3, as DNA: TGTGCCAGCAGTTTTGCCGGGGAGGGCGCCTACGAGCAGTACTTC. This codes for CASSFAGEGAYEQYF.

This clone has only one observation. V usage is TRBV27 and J usage is TRBJ2-1; possibly TRBD1 for D (5 bases). The CDR3 length is 14 residues. Germline CDR1 reads MNHEY; CDR2 reads SMNVEV (reference sequence). V was clipped by 5 bases and J by 3 bases, with 11 bases between them. The CDR3 spells CASSRARDYNEQFF. CDR3 coding DNA: TGTGCCAGCAGTAGGGCCAGGGACTACAATGAGCAGTTCTTC.

The gene calls are TRBV5-4 and TRBJ2-4; a weak D match, TRBD2 (5 bases). Trimming stripped 0 bases from V and 5 bases from J, with 15 bases between. Germline V gene lookup returns CDR1 SGHNT and CDR2 YYREEE (reference sequence). This CDR3 region has 16 residues. The CDR3: CASSLGGGVAENIQYF. CDR3 nucleotides: TGTGCCAGCAGCTTGGGAGGAGGAGTTGCAGAAAACATTCAGTACTTC.

This clone was seen a few times. The rearrangement links TRBV5-4 to TRBJ2-7; D may be TRBD2 (5 bases). The germline V gene encodes CDR1 SGHNT and CDR2 YYREEE (reference sequence). Trimming removed 0 bases at V and 7 bases at J, with 11 bases between. The CDR3 contains 13 residues. CDR3 nucleotides: TGTGCCAGCAGCTTGGTGCCCCGGAGGGAGCAGTACTTC. The encoded protein is CASSLVPRREQYF.

This chain links TRBV28 with TRBJ2-5; D is unclear. CDR1 is MDHEN and CDR2 is SYDVKM in the germline V gene. V was trimmed by 6 bases and J by 5 bases, leaving 22 bases between them. The CDR3 covers 16 residues. In DNA, the CDR3 is TGTGCCAGCAGAAGATACCTGTTGAGAGTTGTGGAGACCCAGTACTTC. This sequence encodes CASRRYLLRVVETQYF.

In regard to this clone: Other DNA sequences from this sample encode an identical CDR3 as well. The V and J genes are TRBV5-5 and TRBJ2-7; 13 nucleotides match TRBD2. CDR3 length: 15 amino acids. Germline trimming cut 4 bases from V and 3 bases from J; bases unmatched to any gene: 4. The germline CDR1 and CDR2 sequences are SGHKS and YYEKEE (reference sequence). CDR3 protein: CASSPRTSGSYEQYF. The CDR3 DNA sequence: TGTGCCAGCAGCCCCCGGACTAGCGGGAGCTACGAGCAGTACTTC.

This sequence joins TRBV6-5 and TRBJ2-7; 9 bases match TRBD2. CDR1 and CDR2 from the germline V gene are MNHEY and SVGAGI. V was clipped by 4 bases and J by 5 bases; unmatched bases: 6. This CDR3 spans 14 amino acids. Here the CDR3 DNA reads TGTGCCAGCAGTTCCAGCGGGAGGTTCCACGAGCAGTACTTC. Translating gives CASSSSGRFHEQYF.